The T cell receptor beta chain under discussion was sequenced for a study of blood T cell repertoires in COVID-19. Clones were read by immunoSEQ multiplex PCR, and TCRdb kept only the in-frame ones, dropping some. The profile shows roughly 250,000 clones, about 87% of them singletons. The CDR3 has 15 residues. CDR1 is KGHDR and CDR2 is SFDVKD in the germline V gene. Unmatched junction bases numbered 4, after V lost 4 bases and J lost 4 bases. Material for sequencing was PBMCs or T cells enriched from blood (not recorded which). The V call is TRBV24-1, the J call TRBJ2-5, with TRBD1 identical over 11 bases. The origin of this receptor is a woman aged 40 to 50 with acute COVID-19. The CDR3 loop reads CATSEPGTGGETQYF. CDR3 DNA sequence: TGTGCCACCAGTGAGCCCGGGACAGGGGGAGAGACCCAGTACTTC.